What follows are 21 T cell receptor beta chains derived from one specimen sequenced in a study of T cell repertoires in cytomegalovirus infection. Their specific antigens are unknown. TCRdb processed the reads anew with MiXCR; each CDR3 protein has one entry. The sample yields about 24,000 distinct CDR3 sequences, approximately 24% seen once. Material: CD8+ T cells from cultured PBMCs, obtained from culture after CMV antigen stimulation. These receptors were taken from a human donor in good health (CMV status not recorded). Some clones in this sample may be carry-over from other donors' samples.

This clonotype was seen repeatedly, ten times or more. The CDR3 region is CASSLLTAEQFF. The CDR3 DNA reads as TGTGCCAGCAGCTTATTGACGGCTGAGCAGTTCTTC. The V and J genes are TRBV7-2 and TRBJ2-1; D is unresolved. Germline-derived CDR1 and CDR2 are SGHTA and FQGNSA. This CDR3 is 12 amino acids long. Trimming cost V 2 bases and J 9 bases, with 8 bases left between them.

The chain uses TRBV6-5 and TRBJ2-5; D possibly corresponds to TRBD2 (6 bases). V lost 0 bases and J 2 bases, leaving 10 bases between the germline ends. The germline V gene has CDR1 MNHEY and CDR2 SVGAGI. This CDR3 has 15 residues. The CDR3 bases are TGTGCCAGCAGTTACTCGCGGGGTATTCAAGAGACCCAGTACTTC. Its translation: CASSYSRGIQETQYF.

The chain combines TRBV24-1 with TRBJ2-5; D gene ambiguous. CDR1 and CDR2 from the germline V gene are KGHDR and SFDVKD. V lost 4 bases to trimming and J lost 7 bases, with 9 bases between them. CDR3 length: 12 amino acids. The DNA of the CDR3 is TGTGCCACCAGTGACCTTCGAGGGACCCAGTACTTC. It yields the protein CATSDLRGTQYF.

This clonotype was counted ten times or more. The rearrangement joins TRBV5-5 to TRBJ2-1, with 10 bases identical to TRBD1. J gave up 4 bases and V 2 bases, and 3 bases lay outside the gene matches. The CDR3 is 15 amino acids. CDR1 and CDR2 (germline): SGHKS, YYEKEE (reference sequence). The DNA of the CDR3 is TGTGCCAGCAGCTTCCGGGACAGGGGATACAATGAGCAGTTCTTC. Amino acids: CASSFRDRGYNEQFF.

This clonotype has more than one count but fewer than ten. V and J are TRBV19 and TRBJ1-1; D is unresolved. V was clipped by 3 bases and J by 6 bases, with 5 bases between them. This CDR3 has 11 residues. Germline V lookup: CDR1 LNHDA, CDR2 SQIVND (reference sequence). The CDR3 here is CASSIGAEAFF. The DNA for the CDR3 is TGTGCCAGTAGTATTGGGGCTGAAGCTTTCTTT.

This clonotype was seen a few times. The chain has TRBV4-1 and TRBJ2-7; tentatively, D is TRBD1 or TRBD2 (5 bases each). This CDR3 has 15 amino acids. V lost 1 base and J lost 2, with 12 bases in between. Germline CDR1 reads MGHRA; CDR2 reads YSYEKL. CDR3 sequence: CASSQAYPGPYEQYF. The CDR3 DNA follows: TGCGCCAGCAGCCAAGCCTACCCGGGGCCCTACGAGCAGTACTTC.

CDR3 nucleotides: TGCGCCAGCAGCCTACTCGGGACAGGGCCCTACGAGCAGTACTTC. Translating it yields CASSLLGTGPYEQYF. This chain uses TRBV4-3 with TRBJ2-7; 9 nucleotides agree with TRBD1. There are 15 residues in the CDR3. Germline-derived CDR1 and CDR2 are LGHNA and YSLEER. After removal of 4 bases from V and 2 bases from J, the junction contained 6 bases not matched to a gene.

This clonotype was counted many times. The chain has TRBV7-8 and TRBJ2-1; D gene unclear. V lost 4 bases and J 1 base, leaving 14 bases between the germline ends. The CDR3 sequence is 16 residues long. Germline V gene data show CDR1 as SGHVS and CDR2 as FQNEAQ. Here the CDR3 reads CASSSELVPSYNEQFF. The CDR3, as DNA: TGTGCCAGCAGCTCCGAACTTGTGCCATCCTACAATGAGCAGTTCTTC.

This clonotype has at least ten counts. The rearrangement links TRBV19 to TRBJ2-1; no firm D call. The CDR3 extends over 14 amino acids. The V end lost 1 base, the J end lost 3 bases, and 7 bases lay between the germline ends. CDR1 and CDR2 from the germline V gene are LNHDA and SQIVND (reference sequence). Here the CDR3 reads CASSIATLYNEQFF. The CDR3 bases are TGTGCCAGTAGTATAGCAACACTCTACAATGAGCAGTTCTTC.

This clonotype appeared a few times. V and J are TRBV20-1 and TRBJ1-6, with 8 bases matching TRBD1. The CDR3 is 18 residues long. V shed 2 bases, J shed 6 bases, and the junction held 15 bases outside the gene matches. Per germline, CDR1 DFQATT and CDR2 SNEGSKA (reference sequence). Here the CDR3 DNA reads TGCAGTGCTAGATTCCCGGGACAGGCCTTGAATGTTAATTCACCCCTCCACTTT. Its protein product is CSARFPGQALNVNSPLHF.

The chain is built from TRBV20-1 and TRBJ1-6; TRBD1 is a possible D gene (5 bases). This CDR3 is 15 amino acids long. Deletions cut 1 base from V and 0 bases from J, with 7 bases between. Germline loops: CDR1 DFQATT, CDR2 SNEGSKA (reference sequence). This chain's CDR3 is CSARAGGSYNSPLHF. The CDR3 bases are TGCAGTGCTAGAGCGGGGGGCTCCTATAATTCACCCCTCCACTTT.

In regard to this clonotype: At one end the junction does not follow the germline gene, possibly because of a read error. The chain employs TRBV28 and TRBJ2-3; D is perhaps TRBD1 (5 bases). The CDR3 contains 17 residues. Germline lookup yields CDR1 MDHEN and CDR2 SYDVKM. CDR3 region: CTSSLLGLGLTTDAQYF. The CDR3 nucleotides read TGTACCAGCAGTTTGCTAGGGTTGGGGCTAACCACAGATGCGCAGTACTTT.

CDR3 nucleotides: TGTGCCAGCAGTTCCTTCACGGACAGGGTGAACACTGAAGCTTTCTTT. Translation gives CASSSFTDRVNTEAFF. The V gene is TRBV6-8, the J gene TRBJ1-1; 8 bases align to TRBD1. Germline CDR1 is MNHGY and CDR2 is SAAAGT. The CDR3 totals 16 residues. J gave up 0 bases and V 4 bases, and 7 bases lay outside the gene matches.

This clonotype was recorded many times. The chain uses TRBV6-2 or TRBV6-3 and TRBJ2-2; D is perhaps TRBD2 (6 bases). Germline CDR1 reads MNHEY; CDR2 reads SVGEGT. The CDR3 loop spans 15 amino acids. With 5 bases removed from V and 3 bases from J, the gap between germline ends came to 13 bases. CDR3: CASSPGLGHTGELFF. DNA of the CDR3: TGTGCCAGCAGTCCGGGACTCGGACACACCGGGGAGCTGTTTTTT.

This clonotype showed up just once. J is TRBJ2-1 and V is TRBV9; D is unresolved. CDR3 length: 18 residues. From germline, CDR1 is SGDLS and CDR2 YYNGEE. Trimming removed 4 bases at V and 0 bases at J, with 20 bases between. CDR3 in DNA: TGTGCCAGCAGCAACACTCTTCGGACGCCGAGCTCCTACAATGAGCAGTTCTTC. This translates into CASSNTLRTPSSYNEQFF.

This clonotype has only a few counts. The chain joins TRBV6-6 to TRBJ1-1; 10 bases fit TRBD1. J gave up 4 bases and V 5 bases, and 10 bases lay outside the gene matches. Germline V CDR1 and CDR2: MNHNY, SVGAGI (reference sequence). This CDR3 has 16 residues. In DNA, the CDR3 is TGTGCCAGCAGTGTTGGGACAGGGGTTTCGAGCACTGAAGCTTTCTTT. Translated, it gives CASSVGTGVSSTEAFF.

This clonotype occurred a few times. The V call is TRBV5-4, the J call TRBJ1-2; maybe TRBD1 (6 bases). The CDR3 totals 15 residues. Germline assignment: CDR1 SGHNT and CDR2 YYREEE (reference sequence). The V gene lost 0 bases and the J gene lost 2 bases, with 11 bases spanning the gap. The CDR3 loop is CASSLGGQLNYGYTF. The CDR3 coding sequence is TGTGCCAGCAGCTTGGGCGGACAGCTCAACTATGGCTACACCTTC.

The chain recombines TRBV5-1 with TRBJ1-5, with 9 bases aligning to TRBD1. V was clipped by 0 bases and J by 14 bases; unmatched bases: 12. CDR1 is SGHRS and CDR2 is YFSETQ in the germline V gene. CDR3 length equals 15 residues. The CDR3 bases are TGCGCCAGCAGCTTGGATTTGGACAGGGGCGGTCAGAAGCATTTT. Translation gives CASSLDLDRGGQKHF.

In this sample, this clonotype turned up a few times. This chain uses TRBV20-1 with TRBJ1-6; D might be TRBD1 (5 bases). The CDR3 runs to 16 residues. CDR1 DFQATT and CDR2 SNEGSKA come from the germline V gene (reference sequence). V was pared by 0 bases and J by 7 bases, with 16 bases between. CDR3 protein: CSARDFSRDGNSPLHF. The CDR3 bases are TGCAGTGCTAGAGATTTCTCCCGGGACGGGAATTCACCCCTCCACTTT.

This clonotype was seen more than once but under ten times. The CDR3 bases are TGCGCCAGCAGCCCGGGCATCGCGGGGGCCCATCTAGAGACCCAGTACTTC. This codes for CASSPGIAGAHLETQYF. The rearrangement joins TRBV4-3 to TRBJ2-5; weak D call: TRBD2 (7 bases). CDR1 is LGHNA and CDR2 is YSLEER in the germline V gene. The CDR3 runs to 17 residues. V was cut by 4 bases and J by 4 bases, with 22 bases left in between.

This clonotype was seen at least ten times. The chain uses TRBV20-1 and TRBJ1-3; D is undetermined. This CDR3 has 16 residues. V was clipped by 6 bases and J by 0 bases, with 18 bases between them. The germline V gene encodes CDR1 DFQATT and CDR2 SNEGSKA (reference sequence). The CDR3 DNA follows: TGCAGTGCCCAGGTCGCCCCGGAGAGCTCTGGAAACACCATATATTTT. Amino acid sequence: CSAQVAPESSGNTIYF.